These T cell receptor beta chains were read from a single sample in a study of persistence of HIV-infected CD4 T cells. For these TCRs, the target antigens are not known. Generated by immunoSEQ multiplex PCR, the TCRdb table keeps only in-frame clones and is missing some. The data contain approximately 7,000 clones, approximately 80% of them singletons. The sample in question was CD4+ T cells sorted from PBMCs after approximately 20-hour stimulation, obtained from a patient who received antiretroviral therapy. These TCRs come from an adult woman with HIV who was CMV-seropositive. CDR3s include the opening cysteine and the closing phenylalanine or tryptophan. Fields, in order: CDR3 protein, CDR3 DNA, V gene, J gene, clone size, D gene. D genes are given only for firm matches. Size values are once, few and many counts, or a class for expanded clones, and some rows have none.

CASRQDVNTEAFF	TGTGCCAGCCGCCAGGATGTGAACACTGAAGCTTTCTTT	TRBV2	TRBJ1-1	.	.
CSASQGSTDTQYF	TGCAGTGCTAGTCAGGGGAGCACAGATACGCAGTATTTT	TRBV20-1	TRBJ2-3	.	.
CASSPLDRDGQPQHF	TGTGCCAGCAGCCCCTTGGACAGGGACGGTCAGCCCCAGCATTTT	TRBV27	TRBJ1-5	.	TRBD1
CASTNRGGSNQPQHF	TGTGCCAGCACAAACAGAGGAGGAAGCAATCAGCCCCAGCATTTT	TRBV2	TRBJ1-5	.	.
CATSDRTASSYNEQFF	TGTGCCACCAGTGACCGGACAGCTAGCTCCTACAATGAGCAGTTCTTC	TRBV24-1	TRBJ2-1	.	.
CASSDQGWNTGELFF	TGCGCCAGCAGTGATCAGGGGTGGAACACCGGGGAGCTGTTTTTT	TRBV10-1	TRBJ2-2	.	.
CASSPSYEQYF	TGTGCCAGCAGCCCATCCTACGAGCAGTACTTC	TRBV3-1/TRBV3-2	TRBJ2-7	.	.
CASRDRVGYTEAFF	TGTGCCAGCAGAGACAGGGTAGGGTACACTGAAGCTTTCTTT	TRBV2	TRBJ1-1	few	TRBD1
CASSEGTSGRPETQYF	TGCGCCAGCAGCGAAGGGACTAGCGGGAGGCCCGAGACCCAGTACTTC	TRBV5-1	TRBJ2-5	.	TRBD2
CASSGGVEREKLFF	TGTGCCAGTTCCGGAGGGGTCGAGAGGGAAAAACTGTTTTTT	TRBV6-5	TRBJ1-4	.	.
CASSKGRSNQPQHF	TGTGCCAGCAGCAAAGGGCGTAGCAATCAGCCCCAGCATTTT	TRBV21-1	TRBJ1-5	.	.
CASSNSWQDSPLHF	TGTGCCAGTAGTAACTCTTGGCAGGATTCACCCCTCCACTTT	TRBV19	TRBJ1-6	.	.
CASSREYNSPLHF	TGTGCCAGCTCACGGGAGTATAATTCACCCCTCCACTTT	TRBV18	TRBJ1-6	.	.
CASSPAGTGEPQHF	TGTGCCAGCAGTCCCGCCGGGACAGGGGAGCCCCAGCATTTT	TRBV27	TRBJ1-5	few	TRBD1
CASSGQGLSSPLHF	TGTGCCAGCAGCGGGCAGGGGCTGAGTTCACCCCTCCACTTT	TRBV7-9	TRBJ1-6	once	.
CASSDNGRNEKLFF	TGCGCCAGCAGTGACAACGGACGCAATGAAAAACTGTTTTTT	TRBV10-2	TRBJ1-4	.	.
CASSYTGSSDGYTF	TGTGCCAGCAGTTACACTGGCAGTTCTGATGGCTACACCTTC	TRBV6-2/TRBV6-3	TRBJ1-2	.	.
CASSPRLDRGTEAFF	TGTGCCAGCAGCCCGCGACTCGACAGGGGCACTGAAGCTTTCTTT	TRBV11-1	TRBJ1-1	few	TRBD1
CASSFTAPNSPLHF	TGCGCCAGCAGCTTTACCGCGCCTAATTCACCCCTCCACTTT	TRBV5-1	TRBJ1-6	.	.
CASSLLGQGNTEAFF	TGTGCCAGCAGCTTATTGGGCCAGGGGAACACTGAAGCTTTCTTT	TRBV7-9	TRBJ1-1	.	.
CASSLRGGEQYF	TGTGCCAGCAGTTTAAGGGGCGGGGAGCAGTACTTC	TRBV7-8	TRBJ2-7	.	.
CASSQDYRRGFTEAFF	TGTGCCAGCAGCCAGGATTATAGGAGGGGATTCACTGAAGCTTTCTTT	TRBV13	TRBJ1-1	.	.
CASSVQATSYNEQFF	TGTGCCAGCAGCGTACAGGCTACATCCTACAATGAGCAGTTCTTC	TRBV7-2	TRBJ2-1	.	.
CASSYSVSGNTIYF	TGTGCCAGCAGTTACTCGGTCTCGGGAAACACCATATATTTT	TRBV6-5	TRBJ1-3	.	.
CASSLVGRAAYEQYF	TGTGCCAGCAGCTTGGTCGGCAGGGCAGCCTACGAGCAGTACTTC	TRBV5-6	TRBJ2-7	.	.
CASSLGELGLYEQYF	TGTGCCAGCAGCTTAGGGGAGTTGGGGCTCTACGAGCAGTACTTC	TRBV11-3	TRBJ2-7	.	.
CASSLVSGGARETQYF	TGTGCCAGCAGCTTAGTTAGCGGGGGGGCGAGAGAGACCCAGTACTTC	TRBV7-2	TRBJ2-5	.	TRBD2
CASSSAWGSSYEQYF	TGTGCCAGTAGTTCCGCCTGGGGGAGCTCCTACGAGCAGTACTTC	TRBV19	TRBJ2-7	.	.
CASSRRGEIYNSPLHF	TGTGCCAGCAGCCGGAGGGGGGAGATCTATAATTCACCCCTCCACTTT	TRBV7-8	TRBJ1-6	few	.
CASSRNPLRDSQETQYF	TGCGCCAGCAGCCGGAACCCTCTCCGGGACAGCCAAGAGACCCAGTACTTC	TRBV5-1	TRBJ2-5	.	TRBD1
CASSYSRRVGTQYF	TGTGCCAGCAGTTACTCGAGGCGGGTCGGAACCCAGTACTTC	TRBV6-2/TRBV6-3	TRBJ2-5	.	.
CASSLGAGGYTF	TGTGCCAGTTCGCTAGGTGCAGGAGGCTACACCTTC	TRBV2	TRBJ1-2	.	.
CASRPRTGPNEKLFF	TGTGCCAGCAGGCCACGGACAGGGCCTAATGAAAAACTGTTTTTT	TRBV28	TRBJ1-4	.	TRBD1
CASSRPDPNTEAFF	TGCGCCAGCTCCCGCCCGGACCCGAACACTGAAGCTTTCTTT	TRBV5-1	TRBJ1-1	once	.
CASSQGASEGNTIYF	TGTGCCAGCAGCCAAGGGGCCTCAGAGGGAAACACCATATATTTT	TRBV3-1/TRBV3-2	TRBJ1-3	.	.
CASSFLSGDTQYF	TGTGCCAGCTCATTTTTGTCGGGAGATACGCAGTATTTT	TRBV18	TRBJ2-3	.	.
CASSPEGRRGTEAFF	TGTGCCAGCAGTCCAGAGGGTAGAAGAGGGACTGAAGCTTTCTTT	TRBV5-5	TRBJ1-1	.	.
CASSLVVAGAGEQFF	TGTGCCAGCAGCTTAGTCGTAGCGGGAGCGGGCGAGCAGTTCTTC	TRBV7-6	TRBJ2-1	.	TRBD2
CASSEQNYGYTF	TGTGCCAGCAGTGAACAGAACTATGGCTACACCTTC	TRBV6-1	TRBJ1-2	.	.
CASSPQGPITYEQYF	TGTGCCAGCTCACCACAAGGGCCTATTACCTACGAGCAGTACTTC	TRBV18	TRBJ2-7	.	.
CASGTTSETGNEQFF	TGTGCCAGCGGGACGACTAGCGAAACGGGCAATGAGCAGTTCTTC	TRBV2	TRBJ2-1	.	TRBD2
CASSVGNQPQHF	TGTGCCAGCAGCGTGGGAAATCAGCCCCAGCATTTT	TRBV3-1/TRBV3-2	TRBJ1-5	.	.
CASSYGGLAKGTQYF	TGTGCCAGCAGTTACGGGGGACTAGCGAAGGGTACGCAGTATTTT	TRBV6-2/TRBV6-3	TRBJ2-3	.	TRBD2
CASSLRGGRRDTEAFF	TGTGCCAGCAGTTTAAGAGGGGGCCGGAGGGACACTGAAGCTTTCTTT	TRBV7-9	TRBJ1-1	.	TRBD1
CASSQPGQGITEAFF	TGCGCCAGCAGCCAGCCGGGACAGGGTATCACTGAAGCTTTCTTT	TRBV4-3	TRBJ1-1	.	TRBD1
CAWSAPGGASYNEQFF	TGTGCCTGGAGCGCCCCCGGGGGCGCCTCCTACAATGAGCAGTTCTTC	TRBV30	TRBJ2-1	.	.
CASSKRDRGTPLGYGYTF	TGTGCCAGCAGCAAAAGGGACAGGGGAACCCCCTTGGGGTATGGCTACACCTTC	TRBV21-1	TRBJ1-2	.	.
CASSGLSGVVADTQYF	TGTGCCAGCAGCGGCCTTAGCGGGGTGGTGGCAGATACGCAGTATTTT	TRBV9	TRBJ2-3	.	TRBD2
CASSLARGLTDTQYF	TGCGCCAGCAGCTTGGCCAGGGGGCTCACAGATACGCAGTATTTT	TRBV5-1	TRBJ2-3	.	TRBD1
CASGLVLGGYGYTF	TGTGCTAGTGGTTTGGTATTGGGGGGATATGGCTACACCTTC	TRBV12-5	TRBJ1-2	.	.
CASSFEGYGYTF	TGTGCCAGCAGCTTTGAGGGCTATGGCTACACCTTC	TRBV5-8	TRBJ1-2	.	.
CASIGTSRRTEAFF	TGTGCCAGTATCGGGACAAGCCGGCGAACTGAAGCTTTCTTT	TRBV19	TRBJ1-1	.	.
CASSPPNFKMRQYF	TGTGCCAGCTCACCACCAAATTTTAAGATGCGGCAGTACTTC	TRBV18	TRBJ2-4	.	.